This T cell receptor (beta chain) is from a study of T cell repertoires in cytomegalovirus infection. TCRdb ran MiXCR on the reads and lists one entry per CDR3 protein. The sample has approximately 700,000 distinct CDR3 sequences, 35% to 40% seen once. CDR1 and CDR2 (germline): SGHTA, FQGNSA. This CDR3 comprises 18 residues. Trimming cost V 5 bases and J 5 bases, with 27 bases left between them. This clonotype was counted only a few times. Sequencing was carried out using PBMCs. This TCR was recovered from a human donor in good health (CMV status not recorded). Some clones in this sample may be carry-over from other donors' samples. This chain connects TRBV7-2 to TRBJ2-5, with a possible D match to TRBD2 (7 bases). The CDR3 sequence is CASSPETTGGASEETQYF. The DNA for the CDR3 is TGTGCCAGCAGCCCCGAGACCACGGGGGGCGCGTCTGAGGAGACCCAGTACTTC.